The clone carrying this TCR beta chain was seen repeatedly, ten times or more. The antigen remains unidentified. Generation of TCR beta libraries employed quantitative 5'-RACE incorporating molecular barcodes. MiXCR, run by TCRdb on the 5' RACE reads, gives a single entry per CDR3 protein. Of a few hundred thousand distinct CDR3 sequences in the sample, less than 25% are singletons; the top ten hold 3% to 4%. This sample is drawn from a study of CD8 T cells in ankylosing spondylitis. Overall study findings and caveats: CD8+ cells made up the disease-linked clones, which were relatively rare in peripheral blood. Reportedly, disease-linked clones are significantly enriched in ankylosing spondylitis patients' matched synovial fluid.

CDR3 size: 17 residues. Trimming removed 1 base from V and 7 bases from J; junction bases left unmatched: 11. Germline V gene sequence: CDR1 SGHDT, CDR2 YYEEEE. This sequence joins TRBV5-6 and TRBJ1-6, with 7 nucleotides matching TRBD1. This TCR derives from a female donor with ankylosing spondylitis or in good health (not recorded which). Material: blood, either unsorted or a sorted T cell fraction (not recorded which). CDR3 residues: CASSLRRDSQRNSPLHF. CDR3 DNA sequence: TGTGCCAGCAGCTTGCGAAGGGACAGCCAAAGGAATTCACCCCTCCACTTT. Full variable domain (remainder filled in from reference TRBV5-6 and TRBJ1-6): DAGVTQSPTHLIKTRGQQVTLRCSPKSGHDTVSWYQQALGQGPQFIFQYYEEEERQRGNFPDRFSGHQFPNYSSELNVNALLLGDSALYLCASSLRRDSQRNSPLHFGNGTRLTVT.